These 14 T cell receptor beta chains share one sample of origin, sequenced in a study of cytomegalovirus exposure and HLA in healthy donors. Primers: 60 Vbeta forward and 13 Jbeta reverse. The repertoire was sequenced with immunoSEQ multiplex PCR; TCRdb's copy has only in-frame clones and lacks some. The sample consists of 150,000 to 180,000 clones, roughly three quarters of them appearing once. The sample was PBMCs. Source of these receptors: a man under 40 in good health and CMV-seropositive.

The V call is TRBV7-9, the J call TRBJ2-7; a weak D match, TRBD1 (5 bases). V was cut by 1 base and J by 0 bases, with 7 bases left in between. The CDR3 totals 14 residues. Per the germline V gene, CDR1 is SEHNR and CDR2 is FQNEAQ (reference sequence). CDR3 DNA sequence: TGTGCCAGCAGCTTAGACAGGTACTCCTACGAGCAGTACTTC. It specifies CASSLDRYSYEQYF.

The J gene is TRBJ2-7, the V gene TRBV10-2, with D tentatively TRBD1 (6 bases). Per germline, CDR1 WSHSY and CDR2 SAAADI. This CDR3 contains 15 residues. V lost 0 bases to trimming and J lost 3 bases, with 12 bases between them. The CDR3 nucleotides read TGCGCCAGCAGTGAGTCTCTAGGACAGAGCTACGAGCAGTACTTC. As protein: CASSESLGQSYEQYF.

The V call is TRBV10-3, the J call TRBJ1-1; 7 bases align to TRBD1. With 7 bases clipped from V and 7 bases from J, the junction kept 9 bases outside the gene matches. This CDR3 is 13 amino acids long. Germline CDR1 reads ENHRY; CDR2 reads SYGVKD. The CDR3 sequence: CAIKLQGQGEAFF. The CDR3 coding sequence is TGTGCCATCAAGTTACAGGGGCAAGGTGAAGCTTTCTTT.

The CDR3 DNA is TGTGCCAGCAGCCTAAACCGACAGGGAAACACCATATATTTT. Translated: CASSLNRQGNTIYF. The chain has TRBV9 and TRBJ1-3, with a weak D call TRBD1 (5 bases). The germline V and J ends were trimmed by 4 bases and 4 bases, with 12 bases remaining between them. CDR1 is SGDLS and CDR2 is YYNGEE in the germline V gene. This CDR3 region has 14 residues.

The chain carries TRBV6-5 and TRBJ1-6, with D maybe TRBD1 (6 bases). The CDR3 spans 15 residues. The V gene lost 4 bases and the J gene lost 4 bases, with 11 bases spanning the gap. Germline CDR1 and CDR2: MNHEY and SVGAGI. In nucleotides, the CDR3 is TGTGCCAGCAGTTCCCCGACAGGTTATAATTCACCCCTCCACTTT. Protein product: CASSSPTGYNSPLHF.

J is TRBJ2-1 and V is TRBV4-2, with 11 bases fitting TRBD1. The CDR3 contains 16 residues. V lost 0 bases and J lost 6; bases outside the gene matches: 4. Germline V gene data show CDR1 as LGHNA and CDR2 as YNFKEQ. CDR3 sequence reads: CASSQEKGTGGNEQFF. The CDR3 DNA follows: TGTGCCAGCAGCCAAGAAAAGGGGACAGGGGGCAATGAGCAGTTCTTC.

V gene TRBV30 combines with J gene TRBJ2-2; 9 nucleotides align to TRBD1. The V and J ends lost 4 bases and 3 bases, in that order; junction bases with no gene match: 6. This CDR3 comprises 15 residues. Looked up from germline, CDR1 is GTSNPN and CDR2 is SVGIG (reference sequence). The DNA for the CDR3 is TGTGCCTGGATGACCGGGACAGGGTACACCGGGGAGCTGTTTTTT. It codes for CAWMTGTGYTGELFF.

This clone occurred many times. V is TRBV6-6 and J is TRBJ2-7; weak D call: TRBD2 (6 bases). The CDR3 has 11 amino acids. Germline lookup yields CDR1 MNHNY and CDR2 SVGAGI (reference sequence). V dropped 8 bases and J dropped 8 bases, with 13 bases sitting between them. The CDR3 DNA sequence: TGTGCCAGCTTAGCGGAGGGGAAGCAGTACTTC. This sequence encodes CASLAEGKQYF.

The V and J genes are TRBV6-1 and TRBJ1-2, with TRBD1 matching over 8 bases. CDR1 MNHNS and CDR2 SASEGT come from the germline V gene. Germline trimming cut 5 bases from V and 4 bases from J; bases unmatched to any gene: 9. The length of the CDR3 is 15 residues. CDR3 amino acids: CASSQRDRPLYGYTF. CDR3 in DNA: TGTGCCAGCAGTCAACGGGACAGGCCACTCTATGGCTACACCTTC.

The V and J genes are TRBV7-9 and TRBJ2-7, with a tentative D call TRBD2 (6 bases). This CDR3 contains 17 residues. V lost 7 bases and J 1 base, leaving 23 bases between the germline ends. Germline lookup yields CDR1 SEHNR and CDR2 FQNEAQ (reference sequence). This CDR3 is CASTDLGSGEQSYEQYF. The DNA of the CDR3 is TGTGCCAGCACCGATCTGGGTAGCGGCGAACAATCCTACGAGCAGTACTTC.

CDR3 region: CASSYRSSSGNTIYF. DNA of the CDR3: TGTGCCAGCAGTTACCGGTCAAGCTCTGGAAACACCATATATTTT. The V and J genes are TRBV6-5 and TRBJ1-3; D uncertain. The CDR3 runs to 15 residues. Between the trimmed V and J ends, which lost 2 bases and 0 bases, there was a span of 8 bases. CDR1 and CDR2 (germline): MNHEY, SVGAGI.

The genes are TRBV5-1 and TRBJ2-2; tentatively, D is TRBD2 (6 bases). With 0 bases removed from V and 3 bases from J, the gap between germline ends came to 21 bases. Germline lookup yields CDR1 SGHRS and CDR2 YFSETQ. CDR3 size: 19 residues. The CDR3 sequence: CASSLAQPFGGGYTGELFF. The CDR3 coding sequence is TGCGCCAGCAGCTTGGCCCAACCTTTCGGGGGTGGGTACACCGGGGAGCTGTTTTTT.

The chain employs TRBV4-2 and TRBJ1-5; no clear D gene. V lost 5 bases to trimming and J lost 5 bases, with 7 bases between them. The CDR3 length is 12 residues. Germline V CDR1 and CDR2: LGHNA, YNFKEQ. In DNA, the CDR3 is TGTGCCAGCAGCTTGCCGGATCAGCCCCAGCATTTT. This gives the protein CASSLPDQPQHF.

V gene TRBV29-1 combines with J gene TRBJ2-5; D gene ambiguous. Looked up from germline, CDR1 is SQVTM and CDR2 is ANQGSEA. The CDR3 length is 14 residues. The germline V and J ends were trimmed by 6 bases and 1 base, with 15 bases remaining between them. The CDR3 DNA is TGCAGCGTGTTCCTCAGAGACTTCCAAGAGACCCAGTACTTC. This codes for CSVFLRDFQETQYF.